The 2 T cell receptor beta chains reported below all come from one sample, sequenced in a study of blood T cell repertoires in COVID-19. TCRdb's copy holds only in-frame clones and misses some; the assay was immunoSEQ multiplex PCR. The repertoire holds some 100,000 clones, roughly nine tenths seen once, with about 2.2% in the top ten. The sequenced sample was peripheral blood. These receptors were obtained from a middle-aged man with active COVID-19.

The V call is TRBV5-4, the J call TRBJ2-5; a weak D match, TRBD1 (6 bases). The CDR3 runs to 15 residues. Per germline, CDR1 SGHNT and CDR2 YYREEE (reference sequence). V shed 4 bases and J shed 3 bases, with 16 bases lying between them. Here the CDR3 DNA reads TGTGCCAGCAGCCTCGGGACACCTACAAAAGAGACCCAGTACTTC. This gives the protein CASSLGTPTKETQYF.

This clone was observed once. This chain links TRBV5-4 with TRBJ1-2, with D possibly matching TRBD1 (6 bases). V was trimmed by 0 bases and J by 0 bases, leaving 12 bases between them. Germline V gives CDR1 SGHNT, CDR2 YYREEE (reference sequence). The CDR3 has 16 amino acids. The CDR3: CASSLDRESANYGYTF. The CDR3 DNA sequence: TGTGCCAGCAGCTTGGACAGGGAGTCAGCTAACTATGGCTACACCTTC.